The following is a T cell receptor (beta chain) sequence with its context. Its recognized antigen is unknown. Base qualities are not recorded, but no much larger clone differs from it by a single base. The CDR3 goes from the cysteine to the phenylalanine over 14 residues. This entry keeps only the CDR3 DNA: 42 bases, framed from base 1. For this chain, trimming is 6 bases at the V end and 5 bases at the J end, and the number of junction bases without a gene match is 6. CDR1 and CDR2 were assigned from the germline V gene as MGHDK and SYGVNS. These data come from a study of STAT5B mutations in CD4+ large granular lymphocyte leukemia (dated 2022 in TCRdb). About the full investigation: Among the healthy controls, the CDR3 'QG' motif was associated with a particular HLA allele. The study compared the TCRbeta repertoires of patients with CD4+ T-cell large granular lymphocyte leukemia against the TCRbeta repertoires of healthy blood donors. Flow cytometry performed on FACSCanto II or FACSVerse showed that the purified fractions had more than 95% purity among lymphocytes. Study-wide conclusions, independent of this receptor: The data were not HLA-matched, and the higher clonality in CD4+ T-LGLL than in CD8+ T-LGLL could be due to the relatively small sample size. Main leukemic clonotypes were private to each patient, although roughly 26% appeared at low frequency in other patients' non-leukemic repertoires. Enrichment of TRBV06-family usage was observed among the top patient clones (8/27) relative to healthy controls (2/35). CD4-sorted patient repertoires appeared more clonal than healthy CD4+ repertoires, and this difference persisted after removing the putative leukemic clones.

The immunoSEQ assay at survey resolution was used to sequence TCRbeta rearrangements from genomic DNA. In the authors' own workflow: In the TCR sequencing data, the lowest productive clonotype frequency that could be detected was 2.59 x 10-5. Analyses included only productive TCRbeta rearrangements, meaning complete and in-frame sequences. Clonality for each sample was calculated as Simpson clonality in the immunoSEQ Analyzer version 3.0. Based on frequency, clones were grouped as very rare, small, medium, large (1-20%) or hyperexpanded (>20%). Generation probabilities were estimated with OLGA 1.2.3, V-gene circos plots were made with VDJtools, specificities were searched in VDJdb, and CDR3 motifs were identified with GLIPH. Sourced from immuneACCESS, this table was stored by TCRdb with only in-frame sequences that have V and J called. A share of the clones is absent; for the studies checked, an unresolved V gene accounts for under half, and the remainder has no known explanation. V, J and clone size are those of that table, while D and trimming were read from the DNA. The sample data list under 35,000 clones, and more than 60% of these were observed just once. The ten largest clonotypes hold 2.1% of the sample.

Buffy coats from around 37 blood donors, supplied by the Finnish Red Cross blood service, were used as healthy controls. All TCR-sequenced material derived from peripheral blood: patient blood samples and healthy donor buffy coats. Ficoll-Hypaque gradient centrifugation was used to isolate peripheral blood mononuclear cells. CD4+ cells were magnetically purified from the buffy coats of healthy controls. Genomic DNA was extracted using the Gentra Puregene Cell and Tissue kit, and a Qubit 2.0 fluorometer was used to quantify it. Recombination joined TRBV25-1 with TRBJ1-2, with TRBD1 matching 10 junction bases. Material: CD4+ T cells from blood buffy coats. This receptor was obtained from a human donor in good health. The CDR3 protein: CASRGTGDEYGYTF. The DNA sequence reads TGTGCCAGCAGAGGGACAGGGGATGAGTATGGCTACACCTTC.